This T cell receptor (beta chain) was recovered during a study of blood T cell repertoires in COVID-19. Overall study: T cells, B-cell-depleted T cells, or PBMCs provided the cDNA or gDNA that served as material.

There are 16 residues in the CDR3. The germline V gene has CDR1 SGDLS and CDR2 YYNGEE. Trimming removed 0 bases from V and 0 bases from J, with 10 bases in between. In the original workflow: Amplification of reference gene primers provided the estimated nucleated cell counts. Sequencing was performed with immunoSEQ multiplex PCR; in TCRdb, only in-frame clones are kept and a portion is missing. V and J calls and clone size follow that table, whereas D and trimming were derived from the DNA. The sample contains 120,000 to 150,000 clones, around 80% of which appear only once. The chain has TRBV9 and TRBJ2-1; possibly TRBD1 for D (6 bases). This TCR derives from a man in his 60s with active or convalescent COVID-19. The specimen was peripheral blood. DNA of the CDR3: TGTGCCAGCAGCGTAGTCGGACAGAGCTCCTACAATGAGCAGTTCTTC. Its translation: CASSVVGQSSYNEQFF. The full variable domain, completed using reference TRBV9 and TRBJ2-1, is DSGVTQTPKHLITATGQRVTLRCSPRSGDLSVYWYQQSLDQGLQFLIQYYNGEERAKGNILERFSAQQFPDLHSELNLSSLELGDSALYFCASSVVGQSSYNEQFFGPGTRLTVL.